The 2 T cell receptor beta chains in this list originate from one sample, sequenced in a study of memory CD8 T cells in hepatitis C reinfection. The table came from immunoSEQ multiplex PCR; TCRdb's copy has only in-frame clones and leaves some out. The data contain 46,000 or so clones, roughly nine tenths of them singletons. Regarding time point: late/post reinfection, 12 to 24 weeks after detection. TCR sequencing was done directly ex vivo on sorted cells, without expansion in vitro. Specimen: naive CD8+ T cells sorted from blood. The receptors derive from a man aged 18 to 30 with hepatitis C virus infection.

Only one count was recorded for this clone. The chain couples TRBV28 to TRBJ2-7, with a tentative D call TRBD2 (5 bases). V was cut by 2 bases and J by 0 bases, with 11 bases left in between. CDR3 size: 15 residues. Germline V lookup: CDR1 MDHEN, CDR2 SYDVKM. For the CDR3, the DNA is TGTGCCAGCAGTTTAGATTGGACTGGCTCCTACGAGCAGTACTTC. This codes for CASSLDWTGSYEQYF.

The genes are TRBV13 and TRBJ2-1; 16 bases line up with TRBD2. Germline CDR1 PRHDT, CDR2 FYEKMQ (reference sequence). The CDR3 sequence is 15 residues long. V lost 6 bases, J lost 10 bases, and 6 bases stayed unmatched. CDR3 sequence reads: CASSSGTSGGAEQFF. For the CDR3, the DNA is TGTGCCAGCAGTTCCGGGACTAGCGGGGGGGCCGAGCAGTTCTTC.